This T cell receptor beta chain was sequenced for a study of beta chain features in type 1 diabetes. Overall study context: All samples together contributed around 98,000,000 sorted cells for examination.

Germline loops: CDR1 SEHNR, CDR2 FQNEAQ (reference sequence). The CDR3 sequence is 13 residues long. Deletions cut 2 bases from V and 6 bases from J, with 8 bases between. Study results and limitations: Shortening of TCRB CDR3s, moderate but significant, appeared in all four CD4+ subsets of Type 1 diabetes patients. In these data, an HLA type influence on TCRB rearrangement remained unresolved.

Concerning this clone: As yet, its antigen is unknown.

The authors reverse transcribed all of the isolated RNA, so sequencing captured expressed TCRB transcripts. Assay used: immunoSEQ multiplex PCR; TCRdb lists only in-frame clones, some missing. Here the sample spans about 230,000 clones, roughly 16% being singletons. The chain joins TRBV7-9 to TRBJ2-1; D possibly corresponds to TRBD1 (6 bases). The receptor comes from a man between 25 and 39 years old with type 1 diabetes. The source material was naive CD4+ T cells from blood. CDR3 in amino acids: CASSLLGGNEQFF. The DNA of the CDR3 is TGTGCCAGCAGCTTATTAGGGGGCAATGAGCAGTTCTTC.